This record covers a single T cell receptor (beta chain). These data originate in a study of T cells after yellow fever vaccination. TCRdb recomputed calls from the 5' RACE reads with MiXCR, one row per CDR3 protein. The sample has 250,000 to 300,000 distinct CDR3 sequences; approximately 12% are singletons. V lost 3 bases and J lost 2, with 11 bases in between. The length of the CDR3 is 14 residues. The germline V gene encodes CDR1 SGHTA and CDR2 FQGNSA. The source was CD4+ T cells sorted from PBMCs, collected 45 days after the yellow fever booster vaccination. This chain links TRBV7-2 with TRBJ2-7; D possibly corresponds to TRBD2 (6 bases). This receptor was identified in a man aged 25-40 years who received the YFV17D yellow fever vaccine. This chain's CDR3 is CASSFGGSTYEQYF. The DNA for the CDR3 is TGTGCCAGCAGCTTTGGAGGGTCCACCTACGAGCAGTACTTC.